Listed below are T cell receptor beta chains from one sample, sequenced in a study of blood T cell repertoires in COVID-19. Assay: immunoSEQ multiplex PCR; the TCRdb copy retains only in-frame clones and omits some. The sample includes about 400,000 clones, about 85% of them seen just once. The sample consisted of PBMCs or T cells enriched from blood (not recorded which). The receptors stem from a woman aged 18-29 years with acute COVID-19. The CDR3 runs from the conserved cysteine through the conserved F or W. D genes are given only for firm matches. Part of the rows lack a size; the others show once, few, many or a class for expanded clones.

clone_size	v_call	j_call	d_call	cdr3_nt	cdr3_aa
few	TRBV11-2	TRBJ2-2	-	TGTGCCAGCAGCTTAATGAGCCAGGAGAACACCGGGGAGCTGTTTTTT	CASSLMSQENTGELFF
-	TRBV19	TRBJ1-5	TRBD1	TGTGCCAGTAGTGAGACAGGGAGCAATCAGCCCCAGCATTTT	CASSETGSNQPQHF
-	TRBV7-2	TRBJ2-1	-	TGTGCCAGCAGCTTCCCGGGAGTCAATGAGCAGTTCTTC	CASSFPGVNEQFF
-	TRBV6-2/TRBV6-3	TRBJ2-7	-	TGTGCCAGCAGCCGAAAACAGGTCTTAAGCTCCTACGAGCAGTACTTC	CASSRKQVLSSYEQYF
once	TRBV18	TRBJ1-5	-	TGTGCCAGCTCACCAGTGAGGAGCGCCAATCAGCCCCAGCATTTT	CASSPVRSANQPQHF
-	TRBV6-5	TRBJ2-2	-	TGTGCCAGCAGTTACTCGCTAACCGGGGAGCTGTTTTTT	CASSYSLTGELFF
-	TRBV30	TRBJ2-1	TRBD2	TGTGCCTGGAAAGGCGGGAGCTCCTACAATGAGCAGTTCTTC	CAWKGGSSYNEQFF
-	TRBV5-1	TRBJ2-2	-	TGCGCCAGCAGCTTTGCTGAGGGCCGCACCGGGGAGCTGTTTTTT	CASSFAEGRTGELFF
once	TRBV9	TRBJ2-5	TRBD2	TGTGCCAGCAGCGTAGTTAGCGGGAGCCAAGAGACCCAGTACTTC	CASSVVSGSQETQYF
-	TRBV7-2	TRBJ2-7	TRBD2	TGTGCCAGCAGCTTAGTACTAGCGGACGACTACGAGCAGTACTTC	CASSLVLADDYEQYF
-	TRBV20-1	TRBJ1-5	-	TGCAGTGCTAGTTTGCAGGGGATCGTCAGTCAGCCCCAGCATTTT	CSASLQGIVSQPQHF
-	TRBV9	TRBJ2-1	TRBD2	TGTGCCAGCAGCGTAGGATCGGGAGGGGACAATGAGCAGTTCTTC	CASSVGSGGDNEQFF
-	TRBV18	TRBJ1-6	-	TGTGCCAGCTCACCACAGGAGGAGAGGAGTTCACCCCTCCACTTT	CASSPQEERSSPLHF
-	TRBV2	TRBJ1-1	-	TGTGCCAGGGCGGGGGCTGAAGCTTTCTTT	CARAGAEAFF
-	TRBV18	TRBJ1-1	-	TGTGCCAGCTCACCTCGGGGTGCCACTGAAGCTTTCTTT	CASSPRGATEAFF
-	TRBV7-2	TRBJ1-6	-	TGTGCCAGCAGCTTCGGTCTCCCCCGGGATTCACCCCTCCACTTT	CASSFGLPRDSPLHF
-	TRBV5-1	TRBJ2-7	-	TGCGCCAGCAGCTGGGGCGAAGGGGTCTCCTACGAGCAGTACTTC	CASSWGEGVSYEQYF
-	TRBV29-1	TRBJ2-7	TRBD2	TGCAGCGTTGTAGTGTTTTGGCTAGCGGATTCCTACGAGCAGTACTTC	CSVVVFWLADSYEQYF
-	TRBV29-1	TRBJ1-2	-	TGCAGCGTTGATGAGGCGAACTATGGCTACACCTTC	CSVDEANYGYTF
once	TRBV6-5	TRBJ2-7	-	TGTGCCAGCAGTCGGGCGGGCTACGAGCAGTACTTC	CASSRAGYEQYF
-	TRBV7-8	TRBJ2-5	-	TGTGCCAGCAGCACTAGTCCCCCGGACTCAAGCGTGACCCAGTACTTC	CASSTSPPDSSVTQYF
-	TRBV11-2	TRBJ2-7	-	TGTGCCAGCAGTCCCGGTTACGAGCAGTACTTC	CASSPGYEQYF
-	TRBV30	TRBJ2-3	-	TGTGCCTGGAGTGTGCGAGGGTGGGCAGATACGCAGTATTTT	CAWSVRGWADTQYF
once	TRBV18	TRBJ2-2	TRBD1	TGTGCCAGCTCAGACAGGGTAACGAACACCGGGGAGCTGTTTTTT	CASSDRVTNTGELFF